These T cell receptor beta chains were read from a single sample in a study of T-cell reconstitution after alpha-beta-depleted transplantation in children. MiXCR was run by TCRdb on the PCR reads, yielding one entry per CDR3 protein. Among some 830,000 distinct CDR3 sequences listed, approximately 15% were seen once. The input for sequencing was PBMCs, mostly from graft donor cells, taken 360 days after TCRalphabeta/CD19-depleted stem cell transplant. Receptor source: a male patient under 18 who had a stem cell transplant for acute lymphoblastic leukemia, so the T cells may come from the graft donor. CDR3s include the opening cysteine and the closing phenylalanine or tryptophan. The order of the fields is J gene, V gene, clone size, D gene, CDR3 protein, CDR3 DNA. A D gene is named only where the DNA matches it firmly. Clone sizes are given selectively: once, few, many, or a class where the clone is expanded.

J: TRBJ1-6
V: TRBV12-3/TRBV12-4
size: -
D: -
CDR3: CASSFGLPNSPLHF
DNA: TGTGCCAGCAGTTTCGGGCTCCCGAATTCACCCCTCCACTTT

J: TRBJ2-1
V: TRBV7-3
size: few
D: -
CDR3: CASSGVSNEQFF
DNA: TGTGCCAGCAGTGGAGTAAGCAATGAGCAGTTCTTC

J: TRBJ2-7
V: TRBV3-1
size: once
D: TRBD2
CDR3: CAFCLALSGRDFKYEQYF
DNA: TGTGCCTTCTGCCTCGCCCTAAGCGGGAGGGATTTTAAGTACGAGCAGTACTTC

J: TRBJ1-5
V: TRBV12-3/TRBV12-4
size: many
D: -
CDR3: CASSLYLNQPQHF
DNA: TGTGCCAGCAGTTTATATCTCAATCAGCCCCAGCATTTT

J: TRBJ2-7
V: TRBV29-1
size: -
D: TRBD1
CDR3: CSVVRTGFYEQYF
DNA: TGCAGCGTTGTCCGGACAGGGTTTTACGAGCAGTACTTC

J: TRBJ2-2
V: TRBV20-1
size: few
D: -
CDR3: CSAGEYPGELFF
DNA: TGCAGTGCTGGGGAGTATCCCGGGGAGCTGTTTTTT

J: TRBJ2-5
V: TRBV12-3/TRBV12-4
size: -
D: -
CDR3: CASSLKAVTQYF
DNA: TGTGCCAGCAGTTTAAAGGCTGTGACCCAGTACTTC

J: TRBJ1-3
V: TRBV29-1
size: many
D: -
CDR3: CSVVGADNSGNTIYF
DNA: TGCAGCGTTGTGGGGGCGGATAACTCTGGAAACACCATATATTTT

J: TRBJ2-3
V: TRBV14
size: -
D: TRBD1
CDR3: CASSQERGTGVSTQYF
DNA: TGTGCCAGCAGCCAAGAGAGGGGGACAGGGGTCAGTACGCAGTATTTT

J: TRBJ1-1
V: TRBV7-8
size: -
D: TRBD1
CDR3: CASSQLQGFGTEAFF
DNA: TGTGCCAGCAGCCAATTACAGGGGTTCGGCACTGAAGCTTTCTTT

J: TRBJ1-1
V: TRBV12-3/TRBV12-4
size: many
D: -
CDR3: CASSFPGRTEAFF
DNA: TGTGCCAGCAGTTTTCCCGGTCGGACTGAAGCTTTCTTT

J: TRBJ2-7
V: TRBV5-1
size: few
D: TRBD1
CDR3: CASSLSVGTGVSEQYF
DNA: TGCGCCAGCAGCTTGAGCGTCGGGACAGGGGTAAGCGAGCAGTACTTC

J: TRBJ2-7
V: TRBV20-1
size: few
D: -
CDR3: CSPIRDESSFGEQYF
DNA: TGCAGTCCCATTAGGGACGAATCATCATTTGGCGAGCAGTACTTC

J: TRBJ2-7
V: TRBV4-1
size: -
D: TRBD2
CDR3: CASSQRGLAGGNYEQYF
DNA: TGCGCCAGCAGCCAGAGGGGACTAGCGGGAGGGAATTACGAGCAGTACTTC

J: TRBJ2-7
V: TRBV29-1
size: -
D: TRBD2
CDR3: CSVEDPHRTSGSLSYEQYF
DNA: TGCAGCGTTGAAGACCCACACCGGACTAGCGGGAGCCTATCCTACGAGCAGTACTTC

J: TRBJ2-1
V: TRBV6-1
size: few
D: -
CDR3: CASSKRQGGYNEQFF
DNA: TGTGCCAGCAGTAAGAGACAGGGAGGATACAATGAGCAGTTCTTC

J: TRBJ1-5
V: TRBV20-1
size: few
D: -
CDR3: CSARLLPGPDQPQHF
DNA: TGCAGTGCGAGGCTTCTGCCGGGGCCGGACCAGCCCCAGCATTTT

J: TRBJ2-7
V: TRBV23-1
size: few
D: -
CDR3: CASNPHPGYEQYF
DNA: TGCGCCAGCAACCCACATCCGGGATACGAGCAGTACTTC

J: TRBJ2-1
V: TRBV12-3/TRBV12-4
size: few
D: TRBD2
CDR3: CASSFMSTGGSDEQFF
DNA: TGTGCCAGCAGTTTCATGTCGACGGGAGGGTCGGATGAGCAGTTCTTC

J: TRBJ1-1
V: TRBV5-1
size: many
D: TRBD1
CDR3: CASSLALGQGMNTEAFF
DNA: TGCGCCAGCAGCTTGGCCCTGGGACAGGGAATGAACACTGAAGCTTTCTTT

J: TRBJ2-5
V: TRBV7-9
size: few
D: -
CDR3: CASSSGLSETQYF
DNA: TGTGCCAGCAGCTCTGGACTTTCAGAGACCCAGTACTTC

J: TRBJ1-6
V: TRBV27
size: many
D: TRBD1
CDR3: CASSPGTVRHNSPLHF
DNA: TGTGCCAGCAGTCCTGGGACAGTAAGACATAATTCACCCCTCCACTTT